This entry describes one T cell receptor beta chain. Its matching antigen is unknown. Other DNA sequences in this specimen translate into the identical CDR3. This entry belongs to a study of shared clonotypes between healthy human individuals. Study-wide context: CD4 naive and CD4 memory each took three plates per donor, while CD8 naive took two and CD8 memory one. Overall study results and limits: The rarefaction results pointed to incomplete sorted-subset sequencing despite large depth.

The authors distributed each subset's genomic DNA evenly over several immunoSEQ plates. Sequenced by immunoSEQ multiplex PCR; TCRdb stores in-frame clones only, minus some. The table records just over 2,000,000 clones, roughly 95% of them present only once. CD8 cells regarded as naive lacked CD45RO, were positively chosen for CCR7, and omitted terminally differentiated effector memory CD45RA+ cells. V lost 3 bases and J lost 1, with 10 bases in between. Germline V lookup: CDR1 LNHDA, CDR2 SQIVND (reference sequence). CDR3 length: 14 amino acids. The clonotype comes from a man younger than 30 in good health. The chain has TRBV19 and TRBJ2-7, with unresolved D. Sequencing was done on a sample of naive CD8+ T cells sorted from blood. The DNA of the CDR3 is TGTGCCAGTAGTATCCGGGTCTCGTCCTACGAGCAGTACTTC. The encoded protein is CASSIRVSSYEQYF.